The 8 T cell receptor beta chains below were found in one sample sequenced in a study of PD-L1 blockade in urothelial cancer. Measured with immunoSEQ multiplex PCR; TCRdb has only the in-frame clones, and not every one. This table holds tens of thousands of clones, around nine tenths found once. Time point in this sample: pretreatment peripheral blood. Material: PBMCs, obtained around atezolizumab (anti-PD-L1) treatment. These TCRs come from a woman aged 55-70 years with urothelial cancer.

The chain has TRBV13 and TRBJ2-7, with D tentatively TRBD2 (6 bases). Germline values: CDR1 PRHDT, CDR2 FYEKMQ (reference sequence). The CDR3 totals 14 residues. V lost 5 bases and J 6 bases, leaving 17 bases between the germline ends. The CDR3 reads CASSGGTVKGEQYF. As DNA, the CDR3 is TGTGCCAGCAGCGGCGGGACCGTAAAAGGCGAGCAGTACTTC. Full variable domain (remainder filled in from reference TRBV13 and TRBJ2-7): AAGVIQSPRHLIKEKRETATLKCYPIPRHDTVYWYQQGPGQDPQFLISFYEKMQSDKGSIPDRFSAQQFSDYHSELNMSSLELGDSALYFCASSGGTVKGEQYFGPGTRLTVT.

The rearrangement uses TRBV6-5 and TRBJ2-1, with 7 bases that match TRBD2. Germline V gene data show CDR1 as MNHEY and CDR2 as SVGAGI. Trimming removed 0 bases from V and 5 bases from J; junction bases left unmatched: 4. CDR3 length equals 15 residues. CDR3 in amino acids: CASSYSGLGNNEQFF. CDR3 DNA: TGTGCCAGCAGTTACTCAGGACTAGGGAACAATGAGCAGTTCTTC.

This rearrangement joins TRBV7-2 to TRBJ2-7; 13 positions match TRBD2. Germline CDR1 SGHTA, CDR2 FQGNSA. The junction had 4 bases not matched to a gene; V was cut back by 5 bases and J by 6 bases. The CDR3 contains 14 residues. The CDR3 nucleotides read TGTGCCAGCAGCCCAGGACTAGCGGGGGTCGAGCAGTACTTC. This gives the protein CASSPGLAGVEQYF.

The J gene is TRBJ1-5, the V gene TRBV6-1; 7 nucleotides match TRBD1. From germline, CDR1 is MNHNS and CDR2 SASEGT. CDR3 length equals 14 residues. J lost 11 bases, V lost 2 bases, and 9 bases had no gene match. CDR3 residues: CASSERWDRDSQHF. CDR3 nucleotide sequence: TGTGCCAGCAGTGAAAGGTGGGACAGAGATTCCCAGCATTTT.

The chain recombines TRBV10-3 with TRBJ2-7, with 7 bases identical to TRBD1. The CDR3 loop spans 14 amino acids. Germline V lookup: CDR1 ENHRY, CDR2 SYGVKD. The V segment lost 3 bases and the J segment 3 bases; nucleotides outside the gene matches: 5. CDR3 nucleotide sequence: TGTGCCATCAGTGATACGGGACAGATCTACGAGCAGTACTTC. This gives the protein CAISDTGQIYEQYF.

The gene calls are TRBV5-1 and TRBJ1-2; D not certain. The germline V gene encodes CDR1 SGHRS and CDR2 YFSETQ. The CDR3 is 16 residues long. V was cut by 0 bases and J by 4 bases, with 16 bases left in between. For the CDR3, the DNA is TGCGCCAGCAGCTTGGCCGGGGTTGGACGGATCTATGGCTACACCTTC. As protein: CASSLAGVGRIYGYTF.

The chain uses TRBV19 and TRBJ1-5, with D uncertain. V lost 3 bases and J 5 bases, leaving 11 bases between the germline ends. CDR1 LNHDA and CDR2 SQIVND come from the germline V gene (reference sequence). The CDR3 has 14 residues. The CDR3 sequence: CASSIPSNYQPQHF. CDR3 sequence (DNA): TGTGCCAGTAGTATTCCCAGTAATTATCAGCCCCAGCATTTT.

The chain joins TRBV10-3 to TRBJ2-7; TRBD1 agrees at 11 bases. Germline CDR1 ENHRY, CDR2 SYGVKD. V dropped 6 bases and J dropped 5; count of bases not matched to a gene: 3. The CDR3 is made up of 13 amino acids. CDR3 nucleotide sequence: TGTGCCATCAGGGACAGGGGGCTAAACGAGCAGTACTTC. Translating gives CAIRDRGLNEQYF.